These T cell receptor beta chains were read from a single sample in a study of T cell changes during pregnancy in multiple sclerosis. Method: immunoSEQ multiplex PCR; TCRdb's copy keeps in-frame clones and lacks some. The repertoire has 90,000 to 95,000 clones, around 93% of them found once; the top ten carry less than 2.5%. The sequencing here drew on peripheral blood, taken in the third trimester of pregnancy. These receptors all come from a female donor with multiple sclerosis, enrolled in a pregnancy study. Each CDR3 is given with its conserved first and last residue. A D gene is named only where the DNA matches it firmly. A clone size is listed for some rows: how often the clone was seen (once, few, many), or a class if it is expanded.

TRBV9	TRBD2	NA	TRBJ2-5	CASSVAGGPSGVQETQYF	TGTGCCAGCAGCGTAGCGGGAGGGCCGAGTGGAGTGCAAGAGACCCAGTACTTC
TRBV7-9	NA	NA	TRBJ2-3	CASSPRGAGDTQYF	TGTGCCAGCAGTCCCCGCGGGGCGGGAGATACGCAGTATTTT
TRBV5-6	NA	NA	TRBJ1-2	CASSQVHRASNGYTF	TGTGCCAGCAGCCAGGTCCACAGGGCTTCGAATGGCTACACCTTC
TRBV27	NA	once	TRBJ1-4	CASSRSGVLNEKLFF	TGTGCCAGCAGTAGGTCGGGGGTTCTTAATGAAAAACTGTTTTTT
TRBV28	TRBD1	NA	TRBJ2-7	CASSFGTGGRGGHF	TGTGCCAGCAGTTTCGGGACAGGAGGCCGGGGCGGCCACTTC
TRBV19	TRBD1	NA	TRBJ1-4	CASRPSGTGREKLFF	TGTGCCAGCAGACCCTCGGGGACAGGGCGTGAAAAACTGTTTTTT
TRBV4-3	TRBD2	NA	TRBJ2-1	CASSQDLGLVYNEQFF	TGCGCCAGCAGCCAAGATTTGGGACTAGTTTACAATGAGCAGTTCTTC
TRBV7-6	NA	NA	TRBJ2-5	CASGQGETQYF	TGTGCCTCGGGGCAGGGGGAGACCCAGTACTTC
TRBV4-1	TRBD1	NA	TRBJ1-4	CASSPQGGRDSLSTNEKLFF	TGCGCCAGCAGCCCACAGGGTGGACGGGACAGCCTTTCAACTAATGAAAAACTGTTTTTT
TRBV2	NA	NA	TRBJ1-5	CASRAGHLSNQPQHF	TGTGCCAGCAGGGCCGGACACCTTAGCAATCAGCCCCAGCATTTT
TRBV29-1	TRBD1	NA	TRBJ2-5	CSVAHLRGSGETQYF	TGCAGCGTTGCCCACCTCAGGGGGTCAGGAGAGACCCAGTACTTC
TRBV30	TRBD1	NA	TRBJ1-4	CAWKDRAGEKLFF	TGTGCCTGGAAGGACAGGGCGGGTGAAAAACTGTTTTTT
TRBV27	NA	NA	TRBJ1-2	CASSSILKDSENYGYTF	TGTGCCAGCAGTTCCATCCTTAAAGACAGCGAGAACTATGGCTACACCTTC
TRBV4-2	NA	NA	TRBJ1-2	CASRPKYRVGVGYTF	TGTGCCAGCAGGCCCAAATACAGGGTCGGGGTTGGCTACACCTTC
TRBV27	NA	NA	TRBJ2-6	CASRVVGGRRASGANVLTF	TGTGCCAGCAGGGTGGTGGGGGGGCGCAGGGCCTCTGGGGCCAACGTCCTGACTTTC
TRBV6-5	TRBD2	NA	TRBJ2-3	CASSYSRSGSTDTQYF	TGTGCCAGCAGTTACTCGAGAAGCGGGAGTACAGATACGCAGTATTTT
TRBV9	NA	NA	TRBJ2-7	CASSVAPSGPSYEQYF	TGTGCCAGCAGCGTAGCTCCATCTGGGCCCTCCTACGAGCAGTACTTC
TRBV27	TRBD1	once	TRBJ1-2	CASSLTGAGHGYTF	TGTGCCAGCAGTTTAACAGGGGCGGGGCATGGCTACACCTTC
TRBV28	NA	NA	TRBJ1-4	CASSLSGVWEKLFF	TGTGCCAGCAGTTTATCGGGGGTATGGGAAAAACTGTTTTTT
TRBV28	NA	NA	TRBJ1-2	CASRGSYGYTF	TGTGCCAGCCGGGGTTCCTATGGCTACACCTTC
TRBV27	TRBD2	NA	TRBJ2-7	CASSSGSVYYEQYF	TGTGCCAGCAGTAGCGGGAGTGTGTACTACGAGCAGTACTTC
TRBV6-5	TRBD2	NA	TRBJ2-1	CASSSLAGGGYEQFF	TGTGCCAGCAGTTCTTTAGCGGGAGGGGGCTACGAGCAGTTCTTC
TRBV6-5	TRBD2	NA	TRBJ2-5	CASSYPGGRETQYF	TGTGCCAGCAGTTACCCGGGGGGGAGAGAGACCCAGTACTTC
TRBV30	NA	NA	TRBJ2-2	CAWSPSGVAGELFF	TGTGCCTGGAGTCCCTCGGGGGTAGCCGGGGAGCTGTTTTTT
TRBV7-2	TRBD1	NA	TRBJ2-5	CASSTGPQGAQYF	TGTGCCAGCAGCACGGGTCCACAGGGGGCCCAGTACTTC
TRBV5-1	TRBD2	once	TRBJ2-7	CASSLEALLAGESYEQYF	TGCGCCAGCAGCTTGGAGGCCCTACTAGCGGGAGAGTCCTACGAGCAGTACTTC
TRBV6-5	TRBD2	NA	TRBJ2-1	CASSYSGTSLNEQFF	TGTGCCAGCAGCTATTCCGGGACTAGCCTAAATGAGCAGTTCTTC
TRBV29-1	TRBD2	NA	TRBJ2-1	CSVDPGGSYNEQFF	TGCAGCGTTGATCCGGGAGGCTCCTACAATGAGCAGTTCTTC
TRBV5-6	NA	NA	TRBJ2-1	CASSPGAGSSYNEQFF	TGTGCCAGCAGCCCGGGAGCGGGTAGCTCCTACAATGAGCAGTTCTTC
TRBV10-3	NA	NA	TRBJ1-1	CAIRNPTVPNTEAFF	TGTGCCATCAGGAACCCGACAGTACCAAACACTGAAGCTTTCTTT
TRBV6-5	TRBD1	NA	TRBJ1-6	CASSYLGGQAWSPLHF	TGTGCCAGCAGTTACCTCGGGGGACAGGCGTGGTCACCCCTCCACTTT
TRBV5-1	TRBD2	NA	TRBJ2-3	CASSLSSKRESTDTQYF	TGCGCCAGCAGTTTATCGTCGAAGCGGGAGAGCACAGATACGCAGTATTTT
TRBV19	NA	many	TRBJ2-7	CASSIGRAYEQYF	TGTGCCAGTAGTATCGGCAGGGCCTACGAGCAGTACTTC
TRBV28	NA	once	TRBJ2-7	CASSLLRGSPYEQYF	TGTGCCAGCAGTTTATTACGGGGAAGCCCCTACGAGCAGTACTTC
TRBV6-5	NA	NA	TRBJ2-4	CASSYTRGNIQYF	TGTGCCAGCAGTTACACAAGGGGGAACATTCAGTACTTC
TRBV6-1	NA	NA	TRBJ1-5	CASSPTSRVGQPQHF	TGTGCCAGCAGTCCTACCTCCAGGGTAGGCCAGCCCCAGCATTTT
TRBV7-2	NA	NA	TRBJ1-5	CASSLASDNQPQHF	TGTGCCAGCAGCTTAGCGTCAGACAATCAGCCCCAGCATTTT
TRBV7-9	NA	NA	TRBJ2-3	CASSLKRVEGDTQYF	TGTGCCAGCAGCTTAAAGCGGGTGGAGGGGGATACGCAGTATTTT
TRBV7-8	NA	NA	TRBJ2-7	CASSPSQTGYEQYF	TGTGCCAGCAGCCCCTCGCAGACGGGATACGAGCAGTACTTC
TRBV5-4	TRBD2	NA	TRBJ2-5	CASSLNGLAGVETQYF	TGTGCCAGCAGCTTGAATGGACTAGCGGGAGTGGAGACCCAGTACTTC